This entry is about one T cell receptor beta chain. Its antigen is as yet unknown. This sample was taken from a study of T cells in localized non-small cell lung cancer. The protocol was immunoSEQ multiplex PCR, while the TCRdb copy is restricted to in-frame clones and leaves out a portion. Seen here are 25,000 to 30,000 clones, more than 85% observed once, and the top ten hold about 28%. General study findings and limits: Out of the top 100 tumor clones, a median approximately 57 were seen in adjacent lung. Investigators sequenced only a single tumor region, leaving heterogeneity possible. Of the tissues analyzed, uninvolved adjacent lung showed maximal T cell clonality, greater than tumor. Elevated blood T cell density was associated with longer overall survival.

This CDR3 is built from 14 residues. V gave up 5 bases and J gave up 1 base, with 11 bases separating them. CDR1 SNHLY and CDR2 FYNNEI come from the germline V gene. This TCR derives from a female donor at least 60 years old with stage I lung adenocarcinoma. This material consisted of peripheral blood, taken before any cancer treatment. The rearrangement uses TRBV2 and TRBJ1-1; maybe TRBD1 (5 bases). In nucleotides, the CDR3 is TGTGCCAGCAGTCATCCCGGACAGAACACTGAAGCTTTCTTT. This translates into CASSHPGQNTEAFF.